This T cell receptor beta chain was identified during a study of blood T cell repertoires in COVID-19. Study background: Donors of Cohort 3 who recovered were those that had two negative PCRs, clearance, or symptom resolution. The United States, Italy and Spain provided the acute and convalescent COVID-19 samples.

TCRdb's copy holds only in-frame clones and misses some; the assay was immunoSEQ multiplex PCR. The table records a few hundred thousand clones, around 90% of them present only once. Across over 20 US areas, participants ranged in age from about 18 to 90 years. This TCR came from a man aged 25 to 40 in a cohort exposed to, infected with or recovered from COVID-19 (not recorded which). What was sequenced was PBMCs or T cells enriched from blood (not recorded which).

In DNA, the CDR3 is TGCGCCAGCAAATTGACACGACAGGGCGGGTCTGAAGCTTTCTTT. It translates to CASKLTRQGGSEAFF. This sequence joins TRBV5-1 and TRBJ1-1; TRBD1 agrees at 7 bases. Germline V gives CDR1 SGHRS, CDR2 YFSETQ. The CDR3 loop spans 15 amino acids. The V and J ends lost 6 bases and 6 bases, in that order; junction bases with no gene match: 14.